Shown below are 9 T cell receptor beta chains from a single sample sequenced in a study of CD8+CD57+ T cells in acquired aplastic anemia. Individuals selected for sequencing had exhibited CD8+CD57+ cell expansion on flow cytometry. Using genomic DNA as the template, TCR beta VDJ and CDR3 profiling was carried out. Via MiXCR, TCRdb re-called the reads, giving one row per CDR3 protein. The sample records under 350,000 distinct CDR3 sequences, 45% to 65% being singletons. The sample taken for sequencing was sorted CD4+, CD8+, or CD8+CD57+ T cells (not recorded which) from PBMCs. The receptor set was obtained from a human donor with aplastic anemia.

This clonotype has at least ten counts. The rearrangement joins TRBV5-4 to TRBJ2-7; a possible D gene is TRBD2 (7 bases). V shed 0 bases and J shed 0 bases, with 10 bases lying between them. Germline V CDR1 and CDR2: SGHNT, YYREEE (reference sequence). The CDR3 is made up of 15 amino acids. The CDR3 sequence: CASSLEGGLSYEQYF. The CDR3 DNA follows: TGTGCCAGCAGCTTGGAGGGGGGGCTCTCCTACGAGCAGTACTTC.

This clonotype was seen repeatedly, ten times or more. The CDR3 spells CASRENTGTDNYGYTF. The DNA for the CDR3 is TGTGCCAGCAGGGAAAACACCGGGACAGATAACTATGGCTACACCTTC. V usage is TRBV2 and J usage is TRBJ1-2, with 7 nucleotides matching TRBD1. The CDR3 consists of 16 residues. Germline lookup yields CDR1 SNHLY and CDR2 FYNNEI. Trimming at V came to 6 bases and at J to 1 base, leaving 11 bases not matched to a gene.

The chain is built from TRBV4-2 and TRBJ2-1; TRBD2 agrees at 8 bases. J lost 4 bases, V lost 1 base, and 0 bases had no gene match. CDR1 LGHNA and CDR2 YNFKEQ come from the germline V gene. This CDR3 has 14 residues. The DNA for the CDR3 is TGTGCCAGCAGCCAAGGCGGGGGGTACAATGAGCAGTTCTTC. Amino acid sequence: CASSQGGGYNEQFF.

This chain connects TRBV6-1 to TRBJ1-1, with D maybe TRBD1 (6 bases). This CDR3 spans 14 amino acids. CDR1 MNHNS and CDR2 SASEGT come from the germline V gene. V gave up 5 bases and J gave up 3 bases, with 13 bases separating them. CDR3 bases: TGTGCCAGCAGTTTTGGGGGCGCTTACACTGAAGCTTTCTTT. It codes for CASSFGGAYTEAFF.

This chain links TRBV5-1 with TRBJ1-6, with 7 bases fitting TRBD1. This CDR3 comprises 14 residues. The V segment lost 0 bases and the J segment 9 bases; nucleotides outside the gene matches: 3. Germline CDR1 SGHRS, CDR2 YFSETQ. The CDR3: CASSLGDSTSPLHF. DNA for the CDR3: TGCGCCAGCAGCTTGGGGGACAGTACTTCACCCCTCCACTTT. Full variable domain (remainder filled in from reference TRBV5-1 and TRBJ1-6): KAGVTQTPRYLIKTRGQQVTLSCSPISGHRSVSWYQQTPGQGLQFLFEYFSETQRNKGNFPGRFSGRQFSNSRSEMNVSTLELGDSALYLCASSLGDSTSPLHFGNGTRLTVT.

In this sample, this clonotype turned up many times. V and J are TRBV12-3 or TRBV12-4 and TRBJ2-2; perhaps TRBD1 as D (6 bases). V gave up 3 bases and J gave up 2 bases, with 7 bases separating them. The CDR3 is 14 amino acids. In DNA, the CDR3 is TGTGCCAGCAGTTTGGACAGCAACACCGGGGAGCTGTTTTTT. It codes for CASSLDSNTGELFF.

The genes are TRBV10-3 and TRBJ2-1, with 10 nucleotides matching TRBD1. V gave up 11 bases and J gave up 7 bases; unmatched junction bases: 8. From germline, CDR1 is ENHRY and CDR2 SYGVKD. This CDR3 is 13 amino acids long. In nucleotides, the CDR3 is TGTGCCTCCCGGGGACAGGGGTTGAATGAGCAGTTCTTC. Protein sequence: CASRGQGLNEQFF.

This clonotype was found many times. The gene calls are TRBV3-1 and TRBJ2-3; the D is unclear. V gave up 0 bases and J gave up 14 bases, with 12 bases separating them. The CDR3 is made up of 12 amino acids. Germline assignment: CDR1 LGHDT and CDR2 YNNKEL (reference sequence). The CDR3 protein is CASSQEGSTRYF. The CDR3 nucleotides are TGTGCCAGCAGCCAAGAGGGGTCTACCCGGTATTTT.

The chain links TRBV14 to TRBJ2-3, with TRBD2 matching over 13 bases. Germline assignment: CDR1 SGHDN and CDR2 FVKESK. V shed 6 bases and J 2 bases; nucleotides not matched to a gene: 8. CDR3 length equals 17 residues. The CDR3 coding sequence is TGTGCCAGCAGTTTAAGACTAGCGGGGGGCAACACAGATACGCAGTATTTT. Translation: CASSLRLAGGNTDTQYF.